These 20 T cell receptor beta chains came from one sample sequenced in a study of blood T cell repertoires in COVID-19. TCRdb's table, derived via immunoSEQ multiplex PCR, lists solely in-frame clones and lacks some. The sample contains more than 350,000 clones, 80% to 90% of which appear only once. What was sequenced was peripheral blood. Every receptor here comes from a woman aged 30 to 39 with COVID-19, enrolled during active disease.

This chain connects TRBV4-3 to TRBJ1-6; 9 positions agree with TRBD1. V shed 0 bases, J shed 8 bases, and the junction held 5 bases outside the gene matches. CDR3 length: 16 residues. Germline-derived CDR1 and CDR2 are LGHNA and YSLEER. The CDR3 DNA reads TGCGCCAGCAGCCAAGATTGGACAGGGGTCCATTCACCCCTCCACTTT. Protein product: CASSQDWTGVHSPLHF.

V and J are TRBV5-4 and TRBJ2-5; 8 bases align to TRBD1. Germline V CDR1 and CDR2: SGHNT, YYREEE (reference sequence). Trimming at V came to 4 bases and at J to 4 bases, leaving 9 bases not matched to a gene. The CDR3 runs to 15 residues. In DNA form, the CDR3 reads TGTGCCAGCAGCCCCGGACAGGGTCTCACAGAGACCCAGTACTTC. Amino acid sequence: CASSPGQGLTETQYF.

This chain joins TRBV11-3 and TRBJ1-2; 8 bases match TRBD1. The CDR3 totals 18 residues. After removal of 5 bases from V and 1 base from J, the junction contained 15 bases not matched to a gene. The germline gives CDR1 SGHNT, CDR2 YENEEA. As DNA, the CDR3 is TGTGCCAGCAGCAAAAGACAGGGGAGGTTCCCCCGTAACTATGGCTACACCTTC. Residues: CASSKRQGRFPRNYGYTF.

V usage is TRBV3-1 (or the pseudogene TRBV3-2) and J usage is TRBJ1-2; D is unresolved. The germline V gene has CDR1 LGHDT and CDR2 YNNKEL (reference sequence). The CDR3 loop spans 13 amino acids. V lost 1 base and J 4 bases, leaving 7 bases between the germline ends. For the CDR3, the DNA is TGTGCCAGCAGCCAAGGTGGGAGCTATGGCTACACCTTC. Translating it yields CASSQGGSYGYTF.

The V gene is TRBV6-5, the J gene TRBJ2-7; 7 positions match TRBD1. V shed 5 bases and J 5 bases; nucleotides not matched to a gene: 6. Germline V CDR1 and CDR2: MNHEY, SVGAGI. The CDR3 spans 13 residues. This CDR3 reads CASSQGESHEQYF. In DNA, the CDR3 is TGTGCCAGCAGTCAGGGGGAATCCCACGAGCAGTACTTC.

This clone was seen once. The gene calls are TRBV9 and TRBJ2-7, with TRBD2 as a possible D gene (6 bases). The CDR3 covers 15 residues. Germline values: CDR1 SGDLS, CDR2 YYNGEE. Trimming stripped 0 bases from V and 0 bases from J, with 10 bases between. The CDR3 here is CASSVGGGNSYEQYF. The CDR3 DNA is TGTGCCAGCAGCGTAGGTGGGGGGAACTCCTACGAGCAGTACTTC.

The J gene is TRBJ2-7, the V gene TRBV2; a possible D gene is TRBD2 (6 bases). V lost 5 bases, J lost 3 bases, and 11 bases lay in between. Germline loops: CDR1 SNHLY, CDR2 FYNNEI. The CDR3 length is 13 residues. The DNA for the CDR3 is TGTGCCAGCAGTTATCGGGGGTACTACGAGCAGTACGTC. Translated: CASSYRGYYEQYV.

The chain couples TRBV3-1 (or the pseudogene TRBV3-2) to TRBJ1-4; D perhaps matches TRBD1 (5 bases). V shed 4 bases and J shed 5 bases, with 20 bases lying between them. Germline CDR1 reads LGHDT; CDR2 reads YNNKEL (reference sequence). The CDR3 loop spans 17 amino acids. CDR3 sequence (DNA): TGTGCCAGCAGCCCGGCGTTTGGGGGGTTGTCCAATGAAAAACTGTTTTTT. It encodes CASSPAFGGLSNEKLFF.

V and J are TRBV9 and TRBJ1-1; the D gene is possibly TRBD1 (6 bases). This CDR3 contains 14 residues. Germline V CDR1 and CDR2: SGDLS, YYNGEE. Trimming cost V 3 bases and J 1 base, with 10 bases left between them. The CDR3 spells CASSAGHRNTEAFF. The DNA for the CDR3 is TGTGCCAGCAGCGCGGGACACCGGAACACTGAAGCTTTCTTT.

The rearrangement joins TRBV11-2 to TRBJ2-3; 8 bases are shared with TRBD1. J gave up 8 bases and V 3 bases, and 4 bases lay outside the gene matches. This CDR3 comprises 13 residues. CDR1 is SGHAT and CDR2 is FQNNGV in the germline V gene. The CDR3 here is CASSFGTGGTQYF. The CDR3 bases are TGTGCCAGCAGCTTTGGGACAGGTGGTACGCAGTATTTT.

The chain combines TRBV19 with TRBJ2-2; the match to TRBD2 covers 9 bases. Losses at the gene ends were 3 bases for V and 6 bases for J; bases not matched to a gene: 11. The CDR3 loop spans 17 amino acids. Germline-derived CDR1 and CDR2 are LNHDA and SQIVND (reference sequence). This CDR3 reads CASSIRVVAGAPGELFF. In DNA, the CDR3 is TGTGCCAGTAGTATTCGAGTTGTAGCGGGAGCTCCCGGGGAGCTGTTTTTT.

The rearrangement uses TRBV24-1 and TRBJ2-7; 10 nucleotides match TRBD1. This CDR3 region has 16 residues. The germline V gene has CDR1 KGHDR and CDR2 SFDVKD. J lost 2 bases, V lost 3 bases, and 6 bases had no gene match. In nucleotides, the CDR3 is TGTGCCACCAGTGATCCCCGGGACAGGGGTACCTACGAGCAGTACTTC. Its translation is CATSDPRDRGTYEQYF.

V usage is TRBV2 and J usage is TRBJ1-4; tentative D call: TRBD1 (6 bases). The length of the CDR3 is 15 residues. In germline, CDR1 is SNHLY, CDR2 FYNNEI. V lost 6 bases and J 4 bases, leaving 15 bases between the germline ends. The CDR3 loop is CASRPKTGHNEKLFF. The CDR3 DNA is TGTGCCAGCAGACCCAAGACAGGCCATAATGAAAAACTGTTTTTT.

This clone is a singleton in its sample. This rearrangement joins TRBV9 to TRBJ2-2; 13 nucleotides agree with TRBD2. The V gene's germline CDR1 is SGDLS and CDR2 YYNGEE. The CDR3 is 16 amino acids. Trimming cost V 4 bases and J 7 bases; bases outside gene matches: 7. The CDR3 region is CASSPGLAGVGGELFF. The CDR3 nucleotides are TGTGCCAGCAGCCCAGGACTAGCGGGAGTAGGCGGGGAGCTGTTTTTT. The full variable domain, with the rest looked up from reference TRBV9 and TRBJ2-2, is DSGVTQTPKHLITATGQRVTLRCSPRSGDLSVYWYQQSLDQGLQFLIQYYNGEERAKGNILERFSAQQFPDLHSELNLSSLELGDSALYFCASSPGLAGVGGELFFGEGSRLTVL.

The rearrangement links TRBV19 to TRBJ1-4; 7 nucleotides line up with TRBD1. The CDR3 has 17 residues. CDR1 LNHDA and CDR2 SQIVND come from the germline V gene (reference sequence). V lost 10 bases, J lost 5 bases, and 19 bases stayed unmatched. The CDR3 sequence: CATYSPGQSQRNEKLFF. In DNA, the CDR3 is TGTGCCACCTACTCCCCGGGACAGTCCCAGCGGAATGAAAAACTGTTTTTT.

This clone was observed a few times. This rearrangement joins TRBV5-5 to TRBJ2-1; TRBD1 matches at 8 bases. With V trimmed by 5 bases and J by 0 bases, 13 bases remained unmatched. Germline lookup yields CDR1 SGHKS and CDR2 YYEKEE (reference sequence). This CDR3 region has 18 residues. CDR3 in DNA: TGTGCCAGCAGGCCCGGGACAGGTATGTCGAGCTCCTACAATGAGCAGTTCTTC. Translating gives CASRPGTGMSSSYNEQFF.

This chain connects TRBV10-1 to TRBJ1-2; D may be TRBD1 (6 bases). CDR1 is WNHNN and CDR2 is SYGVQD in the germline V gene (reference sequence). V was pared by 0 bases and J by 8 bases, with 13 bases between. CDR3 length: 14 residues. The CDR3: CASSESPGQAGYTF. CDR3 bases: TGCGCCAGCAGTGAGTCACCGGGACAAGCGGGCTACACCTTC.

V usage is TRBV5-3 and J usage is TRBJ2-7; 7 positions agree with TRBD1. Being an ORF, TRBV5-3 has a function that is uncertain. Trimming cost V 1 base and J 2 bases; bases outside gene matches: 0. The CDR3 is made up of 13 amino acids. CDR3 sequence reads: CARSLRGPYEQYF. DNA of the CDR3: TGTGCCAGAAGCTTGAGGGGGCCCTACGAGCAGTACTTC.

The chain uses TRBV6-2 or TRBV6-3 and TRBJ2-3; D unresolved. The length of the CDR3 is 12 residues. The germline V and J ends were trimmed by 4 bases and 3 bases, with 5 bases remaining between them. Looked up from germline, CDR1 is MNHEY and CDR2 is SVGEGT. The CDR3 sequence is CASSSRTDTQYF. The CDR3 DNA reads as TGTGCCAGCAGTTCTAGAACAGATACGCAGTATTTT.

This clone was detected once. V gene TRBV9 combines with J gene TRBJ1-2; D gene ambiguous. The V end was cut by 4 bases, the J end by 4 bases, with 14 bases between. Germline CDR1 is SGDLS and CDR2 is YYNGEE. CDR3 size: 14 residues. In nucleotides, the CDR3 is TGTGCCAGCAGCCCCGATGGTCCGAGCTATGGCTACACCTTC. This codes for CASSPDGPSYGYTF.